The 21 T cell receptor beta chains presented below share a single source sample, sequenced in a study of shared clonotypes between healthy human individuals. The table came from immunoSEQ multiplex PCR; TCRdb's copy has only in-frame clones and leaves some out. The sample includes some 2.1 million clones, roughly 95% of them seen just once. Sequencing was done on a sample of naive CD4+ T cells sorted from blood. Regarding subset: CD45RA+ positively selected. The origin of the receptors is a young man in good health.

This chain links TRBV5-4 with TRBJ1-2; the match to TRBD1 covers 9 bases. Trimming removed 4 bases from V and 7 bases from J; junction bases left unmatched: 11. CDR3 size: 15 residues. CDR1 is SGHNT and CDR2 is YYREEE in the germline V gene (reference sequence). The CDR3 coding sequence is TGTGCCAGCAGCGAGGGACAGGGAAGCGTCTTTGGCTACACCTTC. Protein product: CASSEGQGSVFGYTF.

This sequence joins TRBV18 and TRBJ1-2; D unresolved. Trimming took off 0 bases at V and 0 bases at J, with 8 bases between the two ends. Germline CDR1 is KGHSH and CDR2 is LQKENI. The CDR3 has 15 amino acids. CDR3 nucleotides: TGTGCCAGCTCACCACCGGGGAGCTCTAACTATGGCTACACCTTC. This codes for CASSPPGSSNYGYTF.

This chain joins TRBV27 and TRBJ2-7; no clear D gene. The CDR3 extends over 16 amino acids. The V gene lost 5 bases and the J gene lost 3 bases, with 20 bases spanning the gap. Per germline, CDR1 MNHEY and CDR2 SMNVEV (reference sequence). CDR3 nucleotides: TGTGCCAGCAGTCTCAACCCGGATCCGGCGTTCTACGAGCAGTACTTC. Amino acid sequence: CASSLNPDPAFYEQYF.

The CDR3 bases are TGTGCCAGCAGCCCCCAGACAGCGTACAATGAGCAGTTCTTC. Amino acid sequence: CASSPQTAYNEQFF. The chain combines TRBV7-6 with TRBJ2-1, with D possibly matching TRBD1 (5 bases). The CDR3 length is 14 residues. The germline V gene has CDR1 SGHVS and CDR2 FNYEAQ. Trimming pared 5 bases from V and 4 bases from J, leaving 12 bases between.

The chain recombines TRBV18 with TRBJ1-6; 7 bases map to TRBD1. CDR3 size: 15 residues. Germline V gene sequence: CDR1 KGHSH, CDR2 LQKENI. With 6 bases clipped from V and 6 bases from J, the junction kept 8 bases outside the gene matches. The CDR3 coding sequence is TGTGCCAGCTCGAAATTGGGACAGCTTAATTCACCCCTCCACTTT. As protein: CASSKLGQLNSPLHF.

The count of this clone is one. This chain links TRBV5-1 with TRBJ2-3; 8 bases map to TRBD2. This CDR3 comprises 14 residues. With V trimmed by 4 bases and J by 2 bases, 3 bases remained unmatched. CDR1 is SGHRS, CDR2 YFSETQ, per germline. CDR3 DNA: TGCGCCAGCAGCCATAGCGGGATCACAGATACGCAGTATTTT. Protein sequence: CASSHSGITDTQYF. Looking up the rest from reference TRBV5-1 and TRBJ2-3 gives the full variable domain: KAGVTQTPRYLIKTRGQQVTLSCSPISGHRSVSWYQQTPGQGLQFLFEYFSETQRNKGNFPGRFSGRQFSNSRSEMNVSTLELGDSALYLCASSHSGITDTQYFGPGTRLTVL.

The chain uses TRBV2 and TRBJ1-1; 10 nucleotides align to TRBD1. Looked up from germline, CDR1 is SNHLY and CDR2 is FYNNEI. J was trimmed by 5 bases and V by 9 bases; bases with no gene match: 9. The CDR3 totals 14 residues. The chain's CDR3 is CASSRQGARTEAFF. The CDR3, as DNA: TGTGCCAGTTCACGACAGGGGGCAAGGACTGAAGCTTTCTTT.

V usage is TRBV2 and J usage is TRBJ1-5; possibly TRBD1 for D (6 bases). V gave up 6 bases and J gave up 7 bases, with 19 bases separating them. The CDR3 runs 15 residues. Germline-derived CDR1 and CDR2 are SNHLY and FYNNEI. The CDR3 nucleotides read TGTGCCAGCAGCCGTCTAGGACAGTCATCCCAGCCCCAGCATTTT. Amino acids: CASSRLGQSSQPQHF. Full variable domain (remainder filled in from reference TRBV2 and TRBJ1-5): EPEVTQTPSHQVTQMGQEVILRCVPISNHLYFYWYRQILGQKVEFLVSFYNNEISEKSEIFDDQFSVERPDGSNFTLKIRSTKLEDSAMYFCASSRLGQSSQPQHFGDGTRLSIL.

The rearrangement uses TRBV19 and TRBJ1-1, with a possible D match to TRBD1 (6 bases). The germline gives CDR1 LNHDA, CDR2 SQIVND (reference sequence). The ends were cut back, 3 bases at V and 1 base at J, with 15 bases in the middle. The CDR3 covers 16 residues. The CDR3 bases are TGTGCCAGTAGTATTGAGGAGGGGGGCCGGAACACTGAAGCTTTCTTT. Its protein is CASSIEEGGRNTEAFF.

For this clone: The sample has other DNA sequences that encode this CDR3 too. V usage is TRBV4-2 and J usage is TRBJ1-3, with D maybe TRBD1 (5 bases). CDR3 size: 16 residues. Germline CDR1 reads LGHNA; CDR2 reads YNFKEQ. V lost 0 bases to trimming and J lost 4 bases, with 13 bases between them. The CDR3 nucleotides are TGTGCCAGCAGCCAAGATAAGGGACTCTCCGGAAACACCATATATTTT. This encodes CASSQDKGLSGNTIYF.

V is TRBV6-5 and J is TRBJ2-6; either TRBD1 or TRBD2 may supply D (5 bases each). Trimming shortened V by 6 bases and J by 0 bases, and 9 bases separated the two germline ends. CDR1 is MNHEY and CDR2 is SVGAGI in the germline V gene. The CDR3 has 15 amino acids. The CDR3 region has the DNA TGTGCCAGCAGCTGGGGGAGCTCTGGGGCCAACGTCCTGACTTTC. As protein: CASSWGSSGANVLTF.

The CDR3 sequence: CAWSTVGRTEAFF. The CDR3 DNA reads TGTGCCTGGAGTACCGTGGGAAGAACTGAAGCTTTCTTT. This rearrangement joins TRBV30 to TRBJ1-1, with D uncertain. Germline V lookup: CDR1 GTSNPN, CDR2 SVGIG (reference sequence). Trimming stripped 2 bases from V and 5 bases from J, with 12 bases between. The CDR3 sequence is 13 residues long.

The chain joins TRBV2 to TRBJ2-1, with 16 bases lining up with TRBD2. Germline V gene sequence: CDR1 SNHLY, CDR2 FYNNEI. V trimming: 6 bases; J trimming: 9 bases; junction bases outside the gene matches: 2. The CDR3 extends over 14 amino acids. CDR3 sequence reads: CASRGTSGRVEQFF. CDR3 DNA: TGTGCCAGCAGGGGGACTAGCGGGAGGGTTGAGCAGTTCTTC. The variable domain in full, with the rest retrieved from reference TRBV2 and TRBJ2-1, is EPEVTQTPSHQVTQMGQEVILRCVPISNHLYFYWYRQILGQKVEFLVSFYNNEISEKSEIFDDQFSVERPDGSNFTLKIRSTKLEDSAMYFCASRGTSGRVEQFFGPGTRLTVL.

The rearrangement joins TRBV4-1 to TRBJ1-4, with a tentative D call TRBD1 (5 bases). Germline values: CDR1 MGHRA, CDR2 YSYEKL. CDR3 length: 15 residues. V was pared by 4 bases and J by 3 bases, with 12 bases between. CDR3 DNA sequence: TGCGCCAGCAGCCCAGACAGAATCTCTAATGAAAAACTGTTTTTT. It codes for CASSPDRISNEKLFF.

Note on this clone: Additional DNA sequences in this sample encode the identical CDR3. The chain has TRBV6-6 and TRBJ1-4; TRBD1 matches 8 bases. This CDR3 is 12 amino acids long. CDR1 and CDR2 from the germline V gene are MNHNY and SVGAGI (reference sequence). The V gene end was trimmed by 8 bases and the J gene end by 5 bases; junction bases not matched to a gene: 1. The CDR3 region is CASRTGNEKLFF. DNA for the CDR3: TGTGCCAGCCGGACAGGGAATGAAAAACTGTTTTTT.

This chain joins TRBV5-8 and TRBJ1-3; D gene uncertain. Germline V gene sequence: CDR1 SGHTS, CDR2 YDEGEE. This CDR3 comprises 15 residues. Trimming shortened V by 2 bases and J by 0 bases, and 9 bases separated the two germline ends. The CDR3 DNA reads TGTGCCAGCAGCTTTTGGTCTTTCTCTGGAAACACCATATATTTT. Amino acids: CASSFWSFSGNTIYF.

V usage is TRBV30 and J usage is TRBJ2-7, with D hard to call. The germline CDR1 and CDR2 sequences are GTSNPN and SVGIG (reference sequence). This CDR3 is built from 11 residues. Trimming took off 0 bases at V and 5 bases at J, with 5 bases between the two ends. The CDR3 DNA reads as TGTGCCTGGAGTGTGATCGACGAGCAGTACTTC. Translating it yields CAWSVIDEQYF.

The rearrangement uses TRBV7-9 and TRBJ2-7, with D possibly matching TRBD1 (6 bases). CDR3 length: 17 amino acids. Germline-derived CDR1 and CDR2 are SEHNR and FQNEAQ (reference sequence). V was shortened by 2 bases and J by 0 bases, with 17 bases between the two germline ends. The CDR3 nucleotides read TGTGCCAGCAGCTTAAAGGGGTATCGGGACAACTCCTACGAGCAGTACTTC. Translation: CASSLKGYRDNSYEQYF.

This clone was recorded only once. The chain uses TRBV5-6 and TRBJ1-2; TRBD1 agrees at 7 bases. V dropped 1 base and J dropped 2; count of bases not matched to a gene: 8. Germline V CDR1 and CDR2: SGHDT, YYEEEE. CDR3 size: 16 residues. This CDR3 reads CASSLYRGTGNYGYTF. CDR3 DNA: TGTGCCAGCAGCTTGTACAGGGGAACTGGGAACTATGGCTACACCTTC.

Regarding this clone: The sample has other DNA sequences that encode this CDR3 too. The CDR3 nucleotides are TGCGCCAGCAGCTTGGTGGGGGGACCCTACGAGCAGTACTTC. This encodes CASSLVGGPYEQYF. The rearrangement joins TRBV5-1 to TRBJ2-7, with D perhaps matching TRBD2 (6 bases). Germline CDR1 reads SGHRS; CDR2 reads YFSETQ. The CDR3 is 14 residues long. V dropped 0 bases and J dropped 2 bases, with 9 bases sitting between them.

Details on this clone: Other DNA sequences in this specimen translate into the identical CDR3. This chain links TRBV9 with TRBJ2-2; D not certain. V was trimmed by 0 bases and J by 4 bases, leaving 4 bases between them. The CDR3 contains 13 residues. Germline values: CDR1 SGDLS, CDR2 YYNGEE. The CDR3 loop is CASSVVSTGELFF. The CDR3 nucleotides read TGTGCCAGCAGCGTAGTGTCCACCGGGGAGCTGTTTTTT. The full variable domain, with the rest looked up from reference TRBV9 and TRBJ2-2, is DSGVTQTPKHLITATGQRVTLRCSPRSGDLSVYWYQQSLDQGLQFLIQYYNGEERAKGNILERFSAQQFPDLHSELNLSSLELGDSALYFCASSVVSTGELFFGEGSRLTVL.